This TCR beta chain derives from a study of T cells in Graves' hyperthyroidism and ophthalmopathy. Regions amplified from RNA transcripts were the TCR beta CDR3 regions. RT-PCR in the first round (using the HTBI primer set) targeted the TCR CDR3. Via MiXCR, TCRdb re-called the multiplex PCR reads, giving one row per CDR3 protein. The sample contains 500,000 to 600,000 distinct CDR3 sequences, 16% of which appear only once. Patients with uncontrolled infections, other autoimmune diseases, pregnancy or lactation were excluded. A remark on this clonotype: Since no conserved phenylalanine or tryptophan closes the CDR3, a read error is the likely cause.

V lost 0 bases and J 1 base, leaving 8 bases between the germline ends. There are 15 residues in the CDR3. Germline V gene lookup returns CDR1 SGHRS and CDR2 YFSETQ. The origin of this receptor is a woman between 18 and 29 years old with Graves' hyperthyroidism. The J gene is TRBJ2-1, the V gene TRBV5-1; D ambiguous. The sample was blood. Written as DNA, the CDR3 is TGCGCCAGCAGCTTGGCCCGTGCGTCCTACAATGAGCAGTTCCTC. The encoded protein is CASSLARASYNEQFL.